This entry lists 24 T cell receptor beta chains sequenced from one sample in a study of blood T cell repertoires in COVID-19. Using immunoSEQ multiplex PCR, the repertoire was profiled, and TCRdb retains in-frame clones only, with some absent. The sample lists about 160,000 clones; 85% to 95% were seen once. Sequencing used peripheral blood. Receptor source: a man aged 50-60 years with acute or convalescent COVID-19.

CDR3 nucleotide sequence: TGTGCCAGCAGCGGCTCTCTCAGGGGGAGTAGGACCGGGGAGCTGTTTTTT. Amino acid sequence: CASSGSLRGSRTGELFF. The chain is built from TRBV7-2 and TRBJ2-2; 7 bases map to TRBD1. The germline V gene has CDR1 SGHTA and CDR2 FQGNSA. The CDR3 consists of 17 residues. V lost 5 bases, J lost 5 bases, and 14 bases stayed unmatched.

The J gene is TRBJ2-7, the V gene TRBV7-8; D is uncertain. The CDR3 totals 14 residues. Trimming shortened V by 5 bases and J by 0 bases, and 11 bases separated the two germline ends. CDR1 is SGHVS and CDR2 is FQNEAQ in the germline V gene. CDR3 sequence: CASSRLLSSYEQYF. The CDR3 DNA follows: TGTGCCAGCAGCCGACTGCTGAGCTCCTACGAGCAGTACTTC. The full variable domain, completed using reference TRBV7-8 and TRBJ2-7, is GAGVSQSPRYKVAKRGQDVALRCDPISGHVSLFWYQQALGQGPEFLTYFQNEAQLDKSGLPSDRFFAERPEGSVSTLKIQRTQQEDSAVYLCASSRLLSSYEQYFGPGTRLTVT.

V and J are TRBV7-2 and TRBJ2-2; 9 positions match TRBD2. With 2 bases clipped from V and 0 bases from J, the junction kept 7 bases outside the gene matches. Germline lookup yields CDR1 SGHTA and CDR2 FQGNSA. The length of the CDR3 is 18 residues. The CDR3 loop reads CASSLIRLAETNTGELFF. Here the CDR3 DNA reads TGTGCCAGCAGCTTAATCCGACTAGCGGAAACGAACACCGGGGAGCTGTTTTTT.

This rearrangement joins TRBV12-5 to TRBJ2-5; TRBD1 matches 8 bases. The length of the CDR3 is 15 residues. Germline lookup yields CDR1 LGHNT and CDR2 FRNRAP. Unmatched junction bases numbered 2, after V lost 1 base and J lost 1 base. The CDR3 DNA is TGTGCTAGTGGTTTGGGGGACAGGACCCAAGAGACCCAGTACTTC. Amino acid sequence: CASGLGDRTQETQYF.

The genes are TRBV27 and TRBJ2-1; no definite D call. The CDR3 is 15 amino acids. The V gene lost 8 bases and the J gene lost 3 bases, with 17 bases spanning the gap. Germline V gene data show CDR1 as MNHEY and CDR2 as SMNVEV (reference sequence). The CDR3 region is CASRRPGYNYNEQFF. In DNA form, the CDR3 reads TGTGCCAGCCGTCGCCCGGGTTATAACTACAATGAGCAGTTCTTC.

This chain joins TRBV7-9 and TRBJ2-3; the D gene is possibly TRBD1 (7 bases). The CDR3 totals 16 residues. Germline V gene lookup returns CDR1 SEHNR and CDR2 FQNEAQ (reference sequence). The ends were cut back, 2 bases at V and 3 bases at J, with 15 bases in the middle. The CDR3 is CASSLWQGGRTDTQYF. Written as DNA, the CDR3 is TGTGCCAGCAGCTTATGGCAGGGGGGTAGGACAGATACGCAGTATTTT.

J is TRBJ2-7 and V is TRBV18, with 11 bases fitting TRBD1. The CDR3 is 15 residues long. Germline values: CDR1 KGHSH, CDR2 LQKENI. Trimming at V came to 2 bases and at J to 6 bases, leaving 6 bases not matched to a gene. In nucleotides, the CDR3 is TGTGCCAGCTCACCAGGGACAGGGGGGGTCGGCGAGCAGTACTTC. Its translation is CASSPGTGGVGEQYF.

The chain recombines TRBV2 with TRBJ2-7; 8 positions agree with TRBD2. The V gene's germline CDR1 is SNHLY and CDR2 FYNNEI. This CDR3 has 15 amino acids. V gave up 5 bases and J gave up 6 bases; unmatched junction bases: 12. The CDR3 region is CASSKRTSRIVEQYF. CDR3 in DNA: TGTGCCAGCAGTAAGCGGACTAGCAGAATCGTCGAGCAGTACTTC.

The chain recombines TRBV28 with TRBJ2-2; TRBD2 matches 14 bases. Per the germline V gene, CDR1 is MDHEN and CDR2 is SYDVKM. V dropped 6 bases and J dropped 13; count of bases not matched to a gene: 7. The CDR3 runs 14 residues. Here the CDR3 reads CASRPGLAGGRLFF. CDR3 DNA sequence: TGTGCCAGCAGACCAGGACTAGCGGGAGGCAGGCTGTTTTTT.

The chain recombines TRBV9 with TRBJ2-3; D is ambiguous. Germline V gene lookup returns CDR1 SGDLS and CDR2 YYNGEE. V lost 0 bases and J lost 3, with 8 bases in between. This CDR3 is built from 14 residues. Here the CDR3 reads CASSVAITTDTQYF. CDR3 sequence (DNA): TGTGCCAGCAGCGTAGCTATAACGACAGATACGCAGTATTTT.

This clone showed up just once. The CDR3 is CASSPPGLAETQYF. As DNA, the CDR3 is TGTGCCAGCTCACCACCGGGACTAGCTGAGACCCAGTACTTC. This rearrangement joins TRBV18 to TRBJ2-5; 9 bases map to TRBD2. J gave up 5 bases and V 0 bases, and 1 base lay outside the gene matches. Germline loops: CDR1 KGHSH, CDR2 LQKENI. The CDR3 runs 14 residues.

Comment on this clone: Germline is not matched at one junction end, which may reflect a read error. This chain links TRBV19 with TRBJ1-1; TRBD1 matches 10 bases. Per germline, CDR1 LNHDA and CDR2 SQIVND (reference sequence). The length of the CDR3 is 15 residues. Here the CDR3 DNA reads TGTGCCAGTAGTACCGGACAGGGGGGGAACCCTGAAGCTTTCTTT. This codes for CASSTGQGGNPEAFF.

CDR3 sequence reads: CASSPDRGVTGYTF. The CDR3 nucleotides read TGTGCCAGCAGCCCAGACAGGGGTGTTACTGGCTACACCTTC. This chain uses TRBV6-2 or TRBV6-3 with TRBJ1-2; 8 nucleotides match TRBD1. V lost 6 bases, J lost 7 bases, and 10 bases stayed unmatched. The germline V gene encodes CDR1 MNHEY and CDR2 SVGEGT. The CDR3 covers 14 residues.

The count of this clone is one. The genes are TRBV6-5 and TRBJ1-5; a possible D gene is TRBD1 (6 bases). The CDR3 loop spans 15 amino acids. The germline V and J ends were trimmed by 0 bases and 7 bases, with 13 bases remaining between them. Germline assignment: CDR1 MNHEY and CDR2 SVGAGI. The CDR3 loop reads CASSYSWTARQPQHF. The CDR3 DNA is TGTGCCAGCAGTTACTCTTGGACAGCACGGCAGCCCCAGCATTTT.

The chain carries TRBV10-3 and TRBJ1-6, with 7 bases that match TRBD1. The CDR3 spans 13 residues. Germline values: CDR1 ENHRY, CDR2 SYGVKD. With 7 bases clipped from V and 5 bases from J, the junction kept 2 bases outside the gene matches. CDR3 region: CAITGQDNSPLHF. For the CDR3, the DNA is TGTGCCATCACTGGACAGGATAATTCACCCCTCCACTTT.

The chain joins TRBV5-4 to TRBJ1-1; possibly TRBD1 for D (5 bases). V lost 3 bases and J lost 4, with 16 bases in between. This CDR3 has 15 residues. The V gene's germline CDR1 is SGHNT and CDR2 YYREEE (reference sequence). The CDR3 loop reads CASSSAGGRGTEAFF. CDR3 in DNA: TGTGCCAGCAGCTCCGCCGGGGGTCGGGGCACTGAAGCTTTCTTT.

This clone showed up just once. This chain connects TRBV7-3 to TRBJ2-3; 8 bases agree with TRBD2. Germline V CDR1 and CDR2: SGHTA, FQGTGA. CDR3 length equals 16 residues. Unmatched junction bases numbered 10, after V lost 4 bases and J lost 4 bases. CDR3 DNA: TGTGCCAGCAGCTCTGGCGGCGGGACTAGTGCAGATACGCAGTATTTT. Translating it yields CASSSGGGTSADTQYF.

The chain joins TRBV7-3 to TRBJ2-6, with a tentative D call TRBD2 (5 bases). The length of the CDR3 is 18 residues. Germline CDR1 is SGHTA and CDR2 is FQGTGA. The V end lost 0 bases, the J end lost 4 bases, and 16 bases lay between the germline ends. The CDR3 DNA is TGTGCCAGCAGCTTAACGCCGGGAACTAGGTTAGGGGCCAACGTCCTGACTTTC. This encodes CASSLTPGTRLGANVLTF.

CDR3 protein: CASSSGTGSFRNTIYF. The CDR3 coding sequence is TGTGCCAGCAGCTCCGGGACAGGGAGTTTTAGAAACACCATATATTTT. J is TRBJ1-3 and V is TRBV7-9, with 9 bases aligning to TRBD1. Germline V gene lookup returns CDR1 SEHNR and CDR2 FQNEAQ (reference sequence). The junction had 9 bases not matched to a gene; V was cut back by 4 bases and J by 5 bases. The CDR3 loop spans 16 amino acids.

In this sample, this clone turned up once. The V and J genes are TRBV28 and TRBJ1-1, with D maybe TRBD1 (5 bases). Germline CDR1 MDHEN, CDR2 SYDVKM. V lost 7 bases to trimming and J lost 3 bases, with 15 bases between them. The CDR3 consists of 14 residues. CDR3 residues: CASTGRGVDTEAFF. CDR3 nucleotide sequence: TGTGCCAGCACCGGACGGGGGGTCGACACTGAAGCTTTCTTT. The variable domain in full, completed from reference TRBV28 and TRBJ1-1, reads DVKVTQSSRYLVKRTGEKVFLECVQDMDHENMFWYRQDPGLGLRLIYFSYDVKMKEKGDIPEGYSVSREKKERFSLILESASTNQTSMYLCASTGRGVDTEAFFGQGTRLTVV.

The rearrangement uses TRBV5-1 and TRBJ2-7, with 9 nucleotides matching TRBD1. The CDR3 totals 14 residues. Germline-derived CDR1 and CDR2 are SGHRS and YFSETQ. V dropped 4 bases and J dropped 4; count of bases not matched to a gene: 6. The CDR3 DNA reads TGCGCCAGCAGCCCGGGACAGGGCAGGTACGAGCAGTACTTC. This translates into CASSPGQGRYEQYF.

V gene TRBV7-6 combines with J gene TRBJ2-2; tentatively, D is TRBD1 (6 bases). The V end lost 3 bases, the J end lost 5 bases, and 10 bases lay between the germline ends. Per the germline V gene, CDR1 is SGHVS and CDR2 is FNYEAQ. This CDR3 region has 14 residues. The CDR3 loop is CASSFGQITGELFF. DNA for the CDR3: TGTGCCAGCAGCTTCGGACAGATAACCGGGGAGCTGTTTTTT.

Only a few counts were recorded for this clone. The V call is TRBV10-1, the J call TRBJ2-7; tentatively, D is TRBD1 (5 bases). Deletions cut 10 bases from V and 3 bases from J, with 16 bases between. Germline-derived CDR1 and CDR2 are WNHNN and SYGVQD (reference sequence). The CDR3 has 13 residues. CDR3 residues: CAKLQGKDYEQYV. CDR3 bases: TGCGCCAAACTTCAGGGCAAAGACTACGAGCAGTACGTC.

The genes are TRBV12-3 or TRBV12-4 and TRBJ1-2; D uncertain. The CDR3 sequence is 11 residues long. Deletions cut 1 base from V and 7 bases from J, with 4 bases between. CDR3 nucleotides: TGTGCCAGCAGTTTAGGGGCTGGCTACACCTTC. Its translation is CASSLGAGYTF.